This is a list of T cell receptor beta chains from one sample in a study of blood T cells in healthy people across ages. One entry per CDR3 protein, called by TCRdb with MiXCR from the 5' RACE reads. The top ten clones hold over 20% of a sample with around 970,000 distinct CDR3 sequences, roughly half of them seen once. Sequencing was carried out using blood. These receptors came from a woman aged 55-69 years in good health. Both conserved end residues are part of each CDR3. Fields, in order: clone size, CDR3 length, V gene, J gene, D gene, CDR3 protein, CDR3 DNA. D genes are given only for firm matches. Rows may omit the clone size; those that give it use once, few, many or a size class.

>.|13|TRBV7-3|TRBJ1-1|.
CASSWGGNTGAFF
TGTGCCAGCAGCTGGGGGGGGAACACTGGAGCTTTCTTT
>.|13|TRBV5-1|TRBJ2-5|.
CASSAPLVKTQYF
TGCGCCAGCAGCGCTCCCCTAGTGAAGACCCAGTACTTC
>.|19|TRBV27|TRBJ2-7|TRBD2
CASSFPTSGRASSYNEQYF
TGTGCCAGCAGTTTCCCGACTAGCGGGAGGGCAAGCTCCTACAATGAGCAGTACTTC
>.|14|TRBV6-2/TRBV6-3|TRBJ2-7|.
CASIKGGDSYEQYF
TGTGCCAGCATCAAGGGGGGGGACTCCTACGAGCAGTACTTC
>.|15|TRBV6-6|TRBJ2-3|TRBD2
CASSSSGSWTDTQYF
TGTGCCAGCAGTTCCAGCGGGAGTTGGACAGATACGCAGTATTTT
>.|13|TRBV27|TRBJ2-7|.
CASSLSGASEQYF
TGTGCCAGCAGCCTTTCGGGGGCTAGCGAGCAGTACTTC
>few|12|TRBV12-3/TRBV12-4|TRBJ2-7|.
CASSLHYNEQYF
TGTGCCAGCAGCCTTCACTACAATGAGCAGTACTTC
>.|15|TRBV5-1|TRBJ2-7|TRBD2
CASSLGTSGHYEQYF
TGCGCCAGCAGCCTCGGGACTAGCGGCCACTACGAGCAGTACTTC
>once|15|TRBV7-9|TRBJ2-5|.
CASSYTSPPDGEQYF
TGTGCCAGCAGTTACACTAGCCCCCCGGATGGTGAGCAGTACTTC
>few|13|TRBV20-1|TRBJ2-1|.
CSAGRRGYNEQFF
TGCAGTGCCGGCCGAAGGGGCTACAATGAGCAGTTCTTC
>.|14|TRBV29-1|TRBJ2-3|.
CSVRMARHPDMQYF
TGCAGCGTGCGGATGGCCCGGCATCCAGATATGCAGTATTTT
>.|17|TRBV5-1|TRBJ1-4|.
CASSSRGLRWGKEKLFF
TGCGCCAGCAGCTCCCGGGGACTCCGCTGGGGTAAGGAAAAACTGTTTTTT
>once|14|TRBV12-3/TRBV12-4|TRBJ1-6|.
CASSPGRPNSPLHF
TGTGCCAGCAGTCCTGGCAGACCAAATTCACCCCTCCACTTT
>.|15|TRBV29-1|TRBJ2-5|TRBD2
CSVGRASGREGTQYF
TGCAGCGTTGGGCGGGCTAGCGGGAGGGAAGGGACCCAGTACTTC
>few|14|TRBV6-5|TRBJ2-7|TRBD2
CASRPSGGRYEQYF
TGTGCCAGCAGGCCTAGCGGGGGAAGATACGAGCAGTACTTC
>.|13|TRBV11-3|TRBJ2-1|.
CASSFNPGHEQFF
TGTGCCAGCAGCTTTAACCCCGGCCATGAGCAGTTCTTC
>few|9|TRBV25-1|TRBJ1-6|.
CASRFTLHF
TGTGCCAGCAGATTCACCCTCCACTTT
>.|16|TRBV3-1|TRBJ2-3|TRBD2
CASSLQAGVGTDTQYF
TGTGCCAGCAGCCTTCAGGCGGGAGTTGGCACAGATACGCAGTATTTT
>.|13|TRBV27|TRBJ1-5|.
CASSFGKGQPQHF
TGTGCCAGCAGTTTCGGGAAGGGTCAGCCCCAGCATTTT
>few|15|TRBV9|TRBJ1-1|.
CASSPRREMNTEAFF
TGTGCCAGCAGCCCACGTAGAGAGATGAACACTGAAGCTTTCTTT
>.|16|TRBV6-1|TRBJ2-4|.
CASSEVTGTTKNIQYF
TGTGCCAGCAGTGAAGTCACCGGGACAACCAAAAACATTCAGTACTTC
>.|15|TRBV5-1|TRBJ2-3|TRBD1
CASARDRVGTDTQYF
TGCGCCAGCGCACGGGACAGGGTAGGCACAGATACGCAGTATTTT
>few|13|TRBV6-1|TRBJ2-1|TRBD1
CASSATGVGEQFF
TGTGCCAGCAGTGCGACAGGGGTTGGTGAGCAGTTCTTC
>many|14|TRBV5-5|TRBJ2-5|TRBD2
CASSLAGGEETQYF
TGTGCCAGCAGTTTAGCGGGCGGTGAAGAGACCCAGTACTTC
>.|15|TRBV7-2|TRBJ2-1|TRBD1
CASSSGQAWSYEQFF
TGTGCCAGCAGCTCAGGACAGGCTTGGAGCTATGAGCAGTTCTTC
>few|16|TRBV27|TRBJ2-1|TRBD2
CASSPTGTRKHNEQFF
TGTGCCAGCAGTCCCACCGGGACTAGGAAACACAATGAGCAGTTCTTC
>.|16|TRBV4-2|TRBJ2-5|TRBD2
CASSPMSLAGQETQYF
TGTGCCAGCAGCCCTATGAGCCTAGCGGGGCAAGAGACCCAGTACTTC
>few|16|TRBV11-1|TRBJ1-1|.
CASSLLWGAATAEAFF
TGTGCCAGCAGCTTATTGTGGGGAGCGGCGACAGCTGAAGCTTTCTTT
>few|14|TRBV2|TRBJ2-5|TRBD2
CAGASGSWEETQYF
TGTGCCGGGGCTAGCGGGTCTTGGGAAGAGACCCAGTACTTC
>.|12|TRBV12-3/TRBV12-4|TRBJ1-2|TRBD1
CAISTGSYGYTF
TGTGCCATCTCGACAGGGTCGTATGGCTACACCTTC
>.|13|TRBV14|TRBJ2-4|TRBD1
CASSPGGRRVQYF
TGTGCCAGCAGCCCAGGGGGTAGAAGGGTGCAGTACTTC
>few|15|TRBV14|TRBJ1-2|.
CASSQSTQGNYGYTF
TGTGCCAGCAGCCAAAGCACCCAGGGAAATTATGGCTACACCTTC
>.|13|TRBV28|TRBJ2-7|.
CAGRGRGFYEQYF
TGTGCCGGCAGGGGCAGGGGATTCTACGAGCAGTACTTC
>.|13|TRBV20-1|TRBJ2-7|TRBD1
CSARTGSKNEQYF
TGCAGTGCGAGGACAGGGTCTAAAAACGAGCAGTACTTC
>.|14|TRBV28|TRBJ2-3|TRBD1
CASSTGQGLDTQYF
TGTGCCAGCAGTACAGGACAGGGGTTAGATACGCAGTATTTT
>few|14|TRBV20-1|TRBJ1-2|.
CSVQRSGGPYGYTF
TGCAGTGTCCAGAGGTCGGGGGGACCCTATGGCTACACCTTC
>.|15|TRBV12-2|TRBJ2-3|.
CASRDLRRGTDTQYF
TGTGCAAGTCGCGACCTGCGGAGGGGTACAGATACGCAGTATTTT
>.|14|TRBV12-3/TRBV12-4|TRBJ1-1|.
CASSFGIGGTEAFF
TGTGCCAGCAGTTTCGGCATCGGGGGGACTGAAGCTTTCTTT
>once|16|TRBV5-1|TRBJ1-6|.
CASSSDRTFDNSPLHF
TGCGCCAGCAGCTCCGACAGAACGTTCGATAATTCACCCCTCCACTTT
>.|11|TRBV18|TRBJ2-7|.
CASSSDHEQYF
TGTGCCAGCTCATCCGACCACGAGCAGTACTTC
>.|17|TRBV27|TRBJ1-1|.
CASSLRGVIEIHTEAFF
TGTGCCAGCAGCCTAAGGGGGGTGATAGAGATTCACACTGAAGCTTTCTTT
>.|16|TRBV28|TRBJ2-3|TRBD2
CANRPLAGWGTDTQYF
TGTGCCAACAGACCCCTAGCGGGATGGGGCACAGATACGCAGTATTTT
>few|14|TRBV6-5|TRBJ2-5|.
CASSYSTYGREQYF
TGTGCCAGCAGTTACTCGACTTACGGGCGTGAGCAGTACTTC
>.|15|TRBV7-3|TRBJ1-6|.
CASSLGAGQSSPLHF
TGTGCCAGCAGCTTAGGGGCAGGGCAAAGCTCACCCCTCCACTTT
>.|14|TRBV20-1|TRBJ1-5|.
CSARSLSFNQPQHF
TGCAGTGCTAGAAGCCTCAGCTTCAATCAGCCCCAGCATTTT
>.|14|TRBV28|TRBJ2-2|.
CASSFRVFHGELFF
TGTGCCAGCAGTTTCCGAGTCTTTCACGGGGAGCTGTTTTTT
>.|14|TRBV7-6|TRBJ2-5|.
CASGGPSSGETQYF
TGTGCCAGCGGTGGCCCGTCGTCAGGAGAGACCCAGTACTTC
>.|16|TRBV27|TRBJ2-3|TRBD2
CASSRRSLAGTDTQYF
TGTGCCAGCAGTCGGCGTTCCCTAGCGGGCACGGATACGCAGTATTTT
>.|15|TRBV7-9|TRBJ2-7|TRBD2
CASSLELADSYEQYF
TGTGCCAGCAGCTTAGAACTAGCGGACAGCTACGAGCAGTACTTC
>.|15|TRBV4-1|TRBJ2-7|.
CASSQEAGVIYEQYF
TGCGCCAGCAGCCAAGAGGCAGGGGTGATATACGAGCAGTACTTC
>.|15|TRBV27|TRBJ2-5|TRBD1
CATTGQTGSAREQYF
TGTGCCACCACAGGCCAGACAGGGAGCGCGAGGGAGCAGTACTTC
>few|14|TRBV10-3|TRBJ2-3|.
CAIGNRVNTDTQYF
TGTGCCATCGGGAACAGGGTTAACACAGATACGCAGTATTTT
>few|13|TRBV20-1|TRBJ1-1|.
CSARGGSNTEAFF
TGCAGTGCTAGAGGTGGCAGTAACACTGAAGCTTTCTTT
>.|15|TRBV9|TRBJ2-1|.
CASSVVPGDNNEQFF
TGTGCCAGCAGCGTAGTTCCAGGGGACAACAATGAGCAGTTCTTC
>few|14|TRBV20-1|TRBJ2-7|TRBD1
CSARARDRAYEQYF
TGCAGTGCTAGAGCCCGGGACAGAGCCTACGAGCAGTACTTC